What follows is one T cell receptor (beta chain) and its context. Profiling relied on immunoSEQ multiplex PCR, and the TCRdb table lists in-frame clones only, not all of them. The data contain approximately 97,000 clones, about nine tenths of them singletons. The CDR3 consists of 13 residues. With 1 base removed from V and 6 bases from J, the gap between germline ends came to 10 bases. The germline V gene has CDR1 SGHAT and CDR2 FQNNGV. This sample was included in a study of T cell changes during pregnancy in multiple sclerosis. Source: peripheral blood, taken in the second trimester of pregnancy. This chain joins TRBV11-2 and TRBJ2-7; maybe TRBD1 (7 bases). The clonotype comes from a female donor in good health, enrolled as a control in a pregnancy study. The CDR3 protein is CASSLVQGGEQYF. CDR3 nucleotide sequence: TGTGCCAGCAGCTTAGTTCAGGGGGGCGAGCAGTACTTC.